The 15 T cell receptor beta chains reported below all come from one sample, sequenced in a study of cytomegalovirus exposure and HLA in healthy donors. The method was immunoSEQ multiplex PCR; TCRdb's version includes in-frame clones alone and lacks a portion of them. This sample has some 170,000 clones; 85% to 90% occur once, and the top ten carry under 13%. The sequencing sample was made of PBMCs. Receptors originate from a woman aged 18-35 years in good health and CMV-seropositive.

V is TRBV4-2 and J is TRBJ2-2; 15 bases are a match to TRBD2. This CDR3 comprises 17 residues. V shed 3 bases and J 5 bases; nucleotides not matched to a gene: 4. The germline CDR1 and CDR2 sequences are LGHNA and YNFKEQ. Written as DNA, the CDR3 is TGTGCCAGCAGCCAGGGACTAGCGGGAGGTCGGACCGGGGAGCTGTTTTTT. Its translation is CASSQGLAGGRTGELFF.

V usage is TRBV5-6 and J usage is TRBJ2-1, with a tentative D call TRBD1 (5 bases). The CDR3 contains 15 residues. Between the trimmed V and J ends, which lost 0 bases and 3 bases, there was a span of 10 bases. CDR1 is SGHDT and CDR2 is YYEEEE in the germline V gene. The CDR3 reads CASSLVGVSYNEQFF. CDR3 DNA: TGTGCCAGCAGCTTGGTAGGGGTTAGCTACAATGAGCAGTTCTTC.

The V call is TRBV18, the J call TRBJ1-2, with TRBD1 matching 8 bases. This CDR3 is 13 amino acids long. V was clipped by 3 bases and J by 8 bases; unmatched bases: 5. Germline-derived CDR1 and CDR2 are KGHSH and LQKENI. This CDR3 reads CASSPDRVRGYTF. The CDR3 nucleotides read TGTGCCAGCTCACCGGACAGGGTTAGAGGCTACACCTTC.

The chain uses TRBV11-2 and TRBJ2-7; TRBD2 matches at 9 bases. Trimming removed 0 bases from V and 1 base from J; junction bases left unmatched: 7. Germline V gives CDR1 SGHAT, CDR2 FQNNGV. The CDR3 sequence is 17 residues long. Here the CDR3 reads CASSLERSSGRSYEQYF. Here the CDR3 DNA reads TGTGCCAGCAGCTTAGAAAGAAGTAGCGGGAGATCCTACGAGCAGTACTTC. The full variable domain, its missing parts supplied by reference TRBV11-2 and TRBJ2-7, is EAGVAQSPRYKIIEKRQSVAFWCNPISGHATLYWYQQILGQGPKLLIQFQNNGVVDDSQLPKDRFSAERLKGVDSTLKIQPAKLEDSAVYLCASSLERSSGRSYEQYFGPGTRLTVT.

The rearrangement joins TRBV29-1 to TRBJ2-2; perhaps TRBD1 as D (5 bases). The CDR3 sequence is 15 residues long. The ends were cut back, 4 bases at V and 0 bases at J, with 12 bases in the middle. Per germline, CDR1 SQVTM and CDR2 ANQGSEA. CDR3 bases: TGCAGCGTTGGTCCTGGACACCCGAACACCGGGGAGCTGTTTTTT. Its protein is CSVGPGHPNTGELFF.

The V and J genes are TRBV28 and TRBJ2-7, with 7 bases matching TRBD2. This CDR3 has 15 residues. V dropped 7 bases and J dropped 2; count of bases not matched to a gene: 11. Germline-derived CDR1 and CDR2 are MDHEN and SYDVKM. The CDR3 DNA is TGTGCCAGCACCCCGTTTCTAGCGGATCCCTACGAGCAGTACTTC. It is translated as CASTPFLADPYEQYF.

CDR3 amino acids: CASSPGQGGNTIYF. The CDR3 DNA sequence: TGTGCCAGCTCACCGGGCCAGGGAGGAAACACCATATATTTT. V is TRBV18 and J is TRBJ1-3, with D possibly being TRBD1 (5 bases). Germline CDR1 is KGHSH and CDR2 is LQKENI. Trimming removed 3 bases from V and 4 bases from J, with 10 bases in between. The CDR3 has 14 residues.

The chain joins TRBV10-3 to TRBJ2-1; 8 nucleotides agree with TRBD2. This CDR3 has 12 residues. Looked up from germline, CDR1 is ENHRY and CDR2 is SYGVKD. Losses at the gene ends were 0 bases for V and 15 bases for J; bases not matched to a gene: 4. The CDR3 here is CAISESASGLFF. The CDR3 DNA is TGTGCCATCAGTGAGTCAGCTAGCGGGCTGTTCTTC.

The chain carries TRBV6-1 and TRBJ1-1, with TRBD1 as a possible D gene (6 bases). Germline lookup yields CDR1 MNHNS and CDR2 SASEGT. V lost 7 bases, J lost 7 bases, and 19 bases lay in between. This CDR3 has 14 amino acids. CDR3 DNA: TGTGCCAGCAAACTCCGGGACATGGCGGTTGAAGCTTTCTTT. Translated, it gives CASKLRDMAVEAFF.

The J gene is TRBJ2-5, the V gene TRBV4-3, with no clear D. The CDR3 is 15 residues long. Germline assignment: CDR1 LGHNA and CDR2 YSLEER. V shed 0 bases and J shed 1 base, with 9 bases lying between them. The CDR3 reads CASSQDWYSQETQYF. The CDR3 nucleotides are TGCGCCAGCAGCCAAGATTGGTACAGCCAAGAGACCCAGTACTTC.

The chain carries TRBV18 and TRBJ2-5; 11 nucleotides match TRBD1. This CDR3 comprises 16 residues. Germline loops: CDR1 KGHSH, CDR2 LQKENI. J gave up 3 bases and V 4 bases, and 7 bases lay outside the gene matches. The CDR3 is CASSRGQGATEETQYF. DNA for the CDR3: TGTGCCAGCTCACGCGGACAGGGGGCTACCGAAGAGACCCAGTACTTC.

The CDR3 loop is CAWTLDQDKMNTEAFF. The CDR3 DNA sequence: TGTGCCTGGACTCTTGACCAAGACAAGATGAACACTGAAGCTTTCTTT. The chain couples TRBV30 to TRBJ1-1, with D unresolved. The V gene lost 4 bases and the J gene lost 0 bases, with 18 bases spanning the gap. Germline V lookup: CDR1 GTSNPN, CDR2 SVGIG (reference sequence). The CDR3 runs to 16 residues.

This sequence joins TRBV10-3 and TRBJ2-7; 8 nucleotides match TRBD1. Germline CDR1 reads ENHRY; CDR2 reads SYGVKD. The CDR3 consists of 14 residues. Trimming at V came to 6 bases and at J to 3 bases, leaving 7 bases not matched to a gene. CDR3 loop: CAISAGTGVYEQYF. CDR3 DNA: TGTGCCATCAGCGCCGGGACAGGCGTCTACGAGCAGTACTTC.

The chain employs TRBV11-3 and TRBJ2-1, with 8 bases lining up with TRBD2. CDR1 SGHNT and CDR2 YENEEA come from the germline V gene. This CDR3 region has 16 residues. Trimming at V came to 5 bases and at J to 3 bases, leaving 9 bases not matched to a gene. The CDR3 loop reads CASSPRSSGHYNEQFF. The CDR3 DNA reads TGTGCCAGCAGCCCCCGGTCTAGCGGGCACTACAATGAGCAGTTCTTC.

The gene calls are TRBV15 and TRBJ1-1, with 8 bases matching TRBD1. The trim removed 7 bases at V and 0 bases at J, leaving 13 bases unmatched. CDR1 is LNHNV, CDR2 YYDKDF, per germline (reference sequence). The CDR3 consists of 17 residues. Here the CDR3 DNA reads TGTGCCACCAAGTGGACAGGGCACTACATCATGAACACTGAAGCTTTCTTT. It is translated as CATKWTGHYIMNTEAFF.